What follows is one T cell receptor (beta chain) and its context. The source of the sample is a study of blood T cell repertoires in COVID-19. Study-level background: Sample material is recorded as cDNA or gDNA derived from T cells, B-cell-depleted T cells, or PBMCs.

Germline trimming cut 2 bases from V and 5 bases from J; bases unmatched to any gene: 10. The CDR3 spans 17 residues. Per germline, CDR1 MGHRA and CDR2 YSYEKL. As processed by the authors: Reference gene primer amplification gave estimated nucleated cell counts. Profiled with immunoSEQ multiplex PCR; TCRdb holds only in-frame clones, not every one. V and J calls and clone size are those listed in that table; D and trimming were worked out from the DNA. The top ten hold roughly 27% of the sample, which has over 75,000 clones, 86% seen once. The chain is built from TRBV4-1 and TRBJ2-2; 8 nucleotides match TRBD1. The sample taken for sequencing was peripheral blood. The sequence was obtained from a human donor in a cohort sampled during active COVID-19. The CDR3 nucleotides are TGCGCCAGCAGCCAACCCCCCGGGACAGGAGGGACCGGGGAGCTGTTTTTT. Protein product: CASSQPPGTGGTGELFF.